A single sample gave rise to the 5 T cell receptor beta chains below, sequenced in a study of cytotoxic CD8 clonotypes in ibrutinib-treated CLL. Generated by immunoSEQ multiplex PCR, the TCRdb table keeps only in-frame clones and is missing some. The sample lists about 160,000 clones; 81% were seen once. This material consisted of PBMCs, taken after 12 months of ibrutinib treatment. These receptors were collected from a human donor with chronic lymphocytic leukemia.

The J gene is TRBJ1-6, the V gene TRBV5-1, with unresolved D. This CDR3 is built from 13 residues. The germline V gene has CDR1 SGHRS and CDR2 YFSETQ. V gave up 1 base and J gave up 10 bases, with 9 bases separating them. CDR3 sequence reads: CASSLLAGSPLHF. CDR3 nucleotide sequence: TGCGCCAGCAGCTTGTTGGCGGGGTCACCCCTCCACTTT.

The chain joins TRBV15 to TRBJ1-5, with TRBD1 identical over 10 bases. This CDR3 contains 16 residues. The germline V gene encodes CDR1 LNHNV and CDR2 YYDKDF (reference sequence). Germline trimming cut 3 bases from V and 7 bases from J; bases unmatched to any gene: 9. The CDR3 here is CATSRSDRGLGQPQHF. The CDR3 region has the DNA TGTGCCACCAGCAGGTCTGACAGGGGGCTAGGCCAGCCCCAGCATTTT.

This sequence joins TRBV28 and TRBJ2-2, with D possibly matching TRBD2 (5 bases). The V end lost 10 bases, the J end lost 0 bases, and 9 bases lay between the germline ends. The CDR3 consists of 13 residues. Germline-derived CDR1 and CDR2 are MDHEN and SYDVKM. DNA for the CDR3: TGTGCCATACCCGGGACGAACACCGGGGAGCTGTTTTTT. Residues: CAIPGTNTGELFF.

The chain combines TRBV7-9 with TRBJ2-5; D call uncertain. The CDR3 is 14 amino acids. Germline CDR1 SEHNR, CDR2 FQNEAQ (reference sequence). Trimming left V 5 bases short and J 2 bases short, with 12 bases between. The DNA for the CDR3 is TGTGCCAGCAGCGCCTGGACCCTACAAGAGACCCAGTACTTC. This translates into CASSAWTLQETQYF.

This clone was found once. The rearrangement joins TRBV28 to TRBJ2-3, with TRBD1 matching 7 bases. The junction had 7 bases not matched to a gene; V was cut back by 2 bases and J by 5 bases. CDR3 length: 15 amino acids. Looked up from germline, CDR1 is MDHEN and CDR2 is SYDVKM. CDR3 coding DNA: TGTGCCAGCAGTTTAAAGAGGGGGCTCGGAGATACGCAGTATTTT. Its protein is CASSLKRGLGDTQYF. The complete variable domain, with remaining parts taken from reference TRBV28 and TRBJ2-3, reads DVKVTQSSRYLVKRTGEKVFLECVQDMDHENMFWYRQDPGLGLRLIYFSYDVKMKEKGDIPEGYSVSREKKERFSLILESASTNQTSMYLCASSLKRGLGDTQYFGPGTRLTVL.